This TCR beta chain emerged from a study of blood T cell repertoires in COVID-19. For the study at large: COVID-19 samples from acute and convalescent phases originated in the United States, Italy and Spain. Sample material is recorded as cDNA or gDNA derived from T cells, B-cell-depleted T cells, or PBMCs.

Using immunoSEQ multiplex PCR, the repertoire was profiled, and TCRdb retains in-frame clones only, with some absent. The sample shows roughly 120,000 clones, over 70% of them seen only once. The CDR3 spans 16 residues. V lost 3 bases, J lost 3 bases, and 16 bases lay in between. Germline loops: CDR1 SGHVS, CDR2 FQNEAQ. The genes are TRBV7-8 and TRBJ2-3; D is possibly TRBD2 (7 bases). This TCR came from a man in his forties or fifties with acute or convalescent COVID-19. The sequencing input was peripheral blood. The CDR3 is CASSLGAGRGTDTQYF. CDR3 nucleotide sequence: TGTGCCAGCAGCTTGGGGGCAGGGAGGGGAACAGATACGCAGTATTTT. The variable domain in full, with the rest retrieved from reference TRBV7-8 and TRBJ2-3, is GAGVSQSPRYKVAKRGQDVALRCDPISGHVSLFWYQQALGQGPEFLTYFQNEAQLDKSGLPSDRFFAERPEGSVSTLKIQRTQQEDSAVYLCASSLGAGRGTDTQYFGPGTRLTVL.